The 16 T cell receptor beta chains below all came from one sample that was sequenced in a study of HIV-infected patients and healthy controls. Each CDR3 protein gets one entry after TCRdb re-called the 5' RACE reads with MiXCR. The table records some 67,000 distinct CDR3 sequences, about a sixth of them present only once. Sequenced material: CD4+ T cells from blood. Receptor source: a human donor in good health.

This clonotype was detected only a few times. The chain has TRBV10-3 and TRBJ2-1, with 12 bases identical to TRBD2. The CDR3 contains 16 residues. The V gene's germline CDR1 is ENHRY and CDR2 SYGVKD. The junction had 10 bases not matched to a gene; V was cut back by 6 bases and J by 7 bases. The CDR3 DNA follows: TGTGCCATCAGGAAGACTAGCGGGAGTGTTATTAATGAGCAGTTCTTC. It is translated as CAIRKTSGSVINEQFF.

This clonotype appeared a few times. The V and J genes are TRBV5-1 and TRBJ2-1; the match to TRBD2 covers 7 bases. Per the germline V gene, CDR1 is SGHRS and CDR2 is YFSETQ. CDR3 size: 16 residues. Trimming removed 0 bases from V and 0 bases from J; junction bases left unmatched: 3. The CDR3 region has the DNA TGCGCCAGCAGCTTGGCCGGCGGGAGCTCCTACAATGAGCAGTTCTTC. This translates into CASSLAGGSSYNEQFF.

This clonotype was recorded a few times. This chain uses TRBV12-3 or TRBV12-4 with TRBJ2-1, with 7 bases that match TRBD2. After removal of 8 bases from V and 5 bases from J, the junction contained 9 bases not matched to a gene. The CDR3 has 14 residues. The CDR3 DNA reads as TGTGCCAGCGAACCGGGACTAAGGGACAATGAGCAGTTCTTC. It translates to CASEPGLRDNEQFF.

The chain has TRBV19 and TRBJ1-2, with 7 positions matching TRBD1. CDR1 LNHDA and CDR2 SQIVND come from the germline V gene (reference sequence). This CDR3 spans 14 amino acids. V dropped 7 bases and J dropped 4; count of bases not matched to a gene: 9. In DNA form, the CDR3 reads TGTGCCAGTACCGACAGGGTCATGTTCTATGGCTACACCTTC. Protein: CASTDRVMFYGYTF.

The rearrangement uses TRBV6-2 or TRBV6-3 and TRBJ1-5, with TRBD1 matching 7 bases. From germline, CDR1 is MNHEY and CDR2 SVGEGT. The J segment lost 7 bases and the V segment lost 6 bases, leaving 24 bases of the junction unmatched. The CDR3 contains 19 residues. The CDR3 region has the DNA TGTGCCAGCAGGGACTCCGGGACAGCTAAAGTTCCCGGGAGCCAGCCCCAGCATTTT. It codes for CASRDSGTAKVPGSQPQHF.

This clonotype has just a few counts. The J gene is TRBJ2-1, the V gene TRBV4-1; D might be TRBD1 or TRBD2, each matching 6 bases. The CDR3 consists of 15 residues. Germline-derived CDR1 and CDR2 are MGHRA and YSYEKL. Trimming left V 0 bases short and J 9 bases short, with 15 bases between. The CDR3 spells CASSQDRGGPGEQFF. CDR3 coding DNA: TGCGCCAGCAGCCAAGATCGTGGGGGGCCGGGTGAGCAGTTCTTC.

V usage is TRBV18 and J usage is TRBJ2-1; tentatively, D is TRBD2 (6 bases). Germline assignment: CDR1 KGHSH and CDR2 LQKENI. V was pared by 3 bases and J by 8 bases, with 17 bases between. CDR3 length: 15 amino acids. CDR3: CASSPQGASVYEQFF. In DNA, the CDR3 is TGTGCCAGCTCACCCCAGGGTGCTAGCGTCTATGAGCAGTTCTTC. Based on the CDR3 plus reference TRBV18 and TRBJ2-1, the full variable domain is NAGVMQNPRHLVRRRGQEARLRCSPMKGHSHVYWYRQLPEEGLKFMVYLQKENIIDESGMPKERFSAEFPKEGPSILRIQQVVRGDSAAYFCASSPQGASVYEQFFGPGTRLTVL.

V is TRBV15 and J is TRBJ1-5; D not resolved. Trimming removed 5 bases at V and 3 bases at J, with 20 bases between. The CDR3 totals 17 residues. CDR1 is LNHNV and CDR2 is YYDKDF in the germline V gene (reference sequence). The CDR3 coding sequence is TGTGCCACCAGCCTCCAAGAAGGACGGTGGGACAATCAGCCCCAGCATTTT. Its protein product is CATSLQEGRWDNQPQHF. Drawing the rest from reference TRBV15 and TRBJ1-5, the complete variable domain is DAMVIQNPRYQVTQFGKPVTLSCSQTLNHNVMYWYQQKSSQAPKLLFHYYDKDFNNEADTPDNFQSRRPNTSFCFLDIRSPGLGDTAMYLCATSLQEGRWDNQPQHFGDGTRLSIL.

This clonotype was recorded many times. The CDR3 protein is CASSVAGVDTGELFF. DNA of the CDR3: TGTGCCAGCAGTGTAGCGGGGGTGGACACCGGGGAGCTGTTTTTT. The chain couples TRBV6-2 or TRBV6-3 to TRBJ2-2, with 9 nucleotides matching TRBD2. The CDR3 loop spans 15 amino acids. Germline loops: CDR1 MNHEY, CDR2 SVGEGT. Unmatched junction bases numbered 4, after V lost 5 bases and J lost 3 bases.

This clonotype was detected only a few times. This chain uses TRBV20-1 with TRBJ2-2; 9 bases map to TRBD1. Germline trimming cut 3 bases from V and 5 bases from J; bases unmatched to any gene: 7. The CDR3 is 15 residues long. CDR1 and CDR2 from the germline V gene are DFQATT and SNEGSKA (reference sequence). CDR3 in DNA: TGCAGTGCTAGTATTAACAGGGGGCGGACCGGGGAGCTGTTTTTT. Protein product: CSASINRGRTGELFF.

The chain has TRBV19 and TRBJ1-5; D gene unclear. Germline CDR1 reads LNHDA; CDR2 reads SQIVND (reference sequence). This CDR3 comprises 15 residues. The V end lost 3 bases, the J end lost 2 bases, and 11 bases lay between the germline ends. The CDR3 sequence is CASSIGQAGNQPQHF. The CDR3 DNA sequence: TGTGCCAGTAGTATCGGTCAGGCGGGCAATCAGCCCCAGCATTTT.

This clonotype occurred many times. The CDR3 coding sequence is TGCAGTGCTAGGCGCGCAGACTCAAATTCACCCCTCCACTTT. Translation: CSARRADSNSPLHF. The chain is built from TRBV20-1 and TRBJ1-6; D gene uncertain. CDR3 length equals 14 residues. The germline CDR1 and CDR2 sequences are DFQATT and SNEGSKA (reference sequence). Trimming shortened V by 3 bases and J by 7 bases, and 13 bases separated the two germline ends.

In this sample, this clonotype turned up a few times. This chain links TRBV11-2 with TRBJ2-5; the D is unclear. CDR1 is SGHAT, CDR2 FQNNGV, per germline. Trimming removed 2 bases at V and 0 bases at J, with 7 bases between. The CDR3 length is 14 residues. Written as DNA, the CDR3 is TGTGCCAGCAGCTTACGAAGCGACCAAGAGACCCAGTACTTC. Its translation: CASSLRSDQETQYF.

The chain joins TRBV7-9 to TRBJ2-3; D not resolved. Germline CDR1 SEHNR, CDR2 FQNEAQ (reference sequence). V shed 8 bases and J shed 0 bases, with 9 bases lying between them. There are 13 residues in the CDR3. As DNA, the CDR3 is TGTGCCAGCCACCAATCTAGCACAGATACGCAGTATTTT. The encoded protein is CASHQSSTDTQYF. Full variable domain (missing parts from reference TRBV7-9 and TRBJ2-3): DTGVSQNPRHKITKRGQNVTFRCDPISEHNRLYWYRQTLGQGPEFLTYFQNEAQLEKSRLLSDRFSAERPKGSFSTLEIQRTEQGDSAMYLCASHQSSTDTQYFGPGTRLTVL.

This clonotype was recorded a few times. The rearrangement uses TRBV12-3 or TRBV12-4 and TRBJ1-3; D might be TRBD1 (5 bases). V dropped 6 bases and J dropped 4 bases, with 13 bases sitting between them. This CDR3 has 14 residues. In DNA form, the CDR3 reads TGTGCCAGCAGCCCCCAGGGTCGGGGAAACACCATATATTTT. This gives the protein CASSPQGRGNTIYF.

The sample holds a few counts of this clonotype. One junction end does not reproduce the germline sequence, and a read error may be involved. V is TRBV19 and J is TRBJ2-1; TRBD2 matches 9 bases. The V gene's germline CDR1 is LNHDA and CDR2 SQIVND (reference sequence). The CDR3 spans 12 residues. The CDR3 nucleotides are TGTGCCAGTAGTACCCGGAGTAGCGGGAGAGTCTTC. Protein sequence: CASSTRSSGRVF.